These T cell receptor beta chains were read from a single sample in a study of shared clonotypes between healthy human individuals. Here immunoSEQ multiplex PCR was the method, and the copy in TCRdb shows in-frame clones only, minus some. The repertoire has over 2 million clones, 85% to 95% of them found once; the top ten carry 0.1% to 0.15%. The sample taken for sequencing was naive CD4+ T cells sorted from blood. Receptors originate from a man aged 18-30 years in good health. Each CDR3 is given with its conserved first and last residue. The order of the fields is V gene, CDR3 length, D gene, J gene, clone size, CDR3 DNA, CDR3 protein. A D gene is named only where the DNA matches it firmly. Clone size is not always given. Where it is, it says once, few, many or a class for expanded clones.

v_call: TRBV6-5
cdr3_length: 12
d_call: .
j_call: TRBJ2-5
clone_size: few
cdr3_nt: TGTGCCAGCAGTAGATCCGGGGAGACCCAGTACTTC
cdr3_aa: CASSRSGETQYF

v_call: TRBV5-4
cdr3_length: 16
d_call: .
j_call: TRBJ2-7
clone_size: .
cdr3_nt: TGTGCCAGCAGCTTGGTTGGGGGAGTGGCTTCGGGAGAGCAGTACTTC
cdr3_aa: CASSLVGGVASGEQYF

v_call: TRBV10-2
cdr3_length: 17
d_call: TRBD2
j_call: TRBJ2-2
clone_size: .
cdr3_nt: TGCGCCAGCAGGGGGGCTAGCGGGGGTCACAACACCGGGGAGCTGTTTTTT
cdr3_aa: CASRGASGGHNTGELFF

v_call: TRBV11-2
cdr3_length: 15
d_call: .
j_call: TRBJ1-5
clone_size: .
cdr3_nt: TGTGCCAGCAGCTTAGGGTCGGGGAGCAATCAGCCCCAGCATTTT
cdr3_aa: CASSLGSGSNQPQHF

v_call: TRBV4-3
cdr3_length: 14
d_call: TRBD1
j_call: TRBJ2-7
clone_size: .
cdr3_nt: TGCGCCAGCAGCCAGGGACAGGGGGCGAGAGAGCAGTACTTC
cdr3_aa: CASSQGQGAREQYF

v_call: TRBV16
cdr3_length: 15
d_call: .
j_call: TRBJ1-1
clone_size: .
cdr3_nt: TGTGCCAGCAGCCAATCGACCAGCTTGAACACTGAAGCTTTCTTT
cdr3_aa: CASSQSTSLNTEAFF

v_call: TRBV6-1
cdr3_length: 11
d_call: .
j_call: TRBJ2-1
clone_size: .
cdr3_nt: TGTGCCAGCAGTGAACCGGATGAGCAGTTCTTC
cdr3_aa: CASSEPDEQFF

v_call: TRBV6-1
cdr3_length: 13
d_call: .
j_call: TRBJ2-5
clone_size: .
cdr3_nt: TGTGCCAGCAGGCCCACAGCGCAAGAGACCCAGTACTTC
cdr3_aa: CASRPTAQETQYF

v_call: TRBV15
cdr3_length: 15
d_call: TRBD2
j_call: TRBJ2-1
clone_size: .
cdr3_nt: TGTGCCACCAGCAGGCTAGCGGAGGGGAGAAATGAGCAGTTCTTC
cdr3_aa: CATSRLAEGRNEQFF

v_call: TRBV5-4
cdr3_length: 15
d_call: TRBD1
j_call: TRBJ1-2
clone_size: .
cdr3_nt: TGTGCCAGCAGCTCCGGGACAGGGGGCCTCTATGGCTACACCTTC
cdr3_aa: CASSSGTGGLYGYTF

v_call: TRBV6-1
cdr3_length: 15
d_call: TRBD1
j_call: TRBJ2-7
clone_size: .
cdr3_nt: TGTGCCAGCAGTGACCTGACAGGGGGGGGCTACGAGCAGTACTTC
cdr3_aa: CASSDLTGGGYEQYF

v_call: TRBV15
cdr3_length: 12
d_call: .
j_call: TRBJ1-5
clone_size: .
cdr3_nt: TGTGCCACCAGCAGGCCACATCAGCCCCAGCATTTT
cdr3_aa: CATSRPHQPQHF

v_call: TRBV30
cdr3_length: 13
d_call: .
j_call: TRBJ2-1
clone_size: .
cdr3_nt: TGTGCCTGGAGCTCACAGGGTAAGAATGAGCAGTTCTTC
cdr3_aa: CAWSSQGKNEQFF

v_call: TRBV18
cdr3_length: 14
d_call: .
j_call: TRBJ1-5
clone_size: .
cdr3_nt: TGTGCCAGCTCACCACCCGGGGGCCGACAGCCCCAGCATTTT
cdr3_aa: CASSPPGGRQPQHF

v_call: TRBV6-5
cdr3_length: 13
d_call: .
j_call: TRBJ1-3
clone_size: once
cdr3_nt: TGTGCCAGCAGCCCGCCGTCGCAAAACACCATATATTTT
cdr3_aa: CASSPPSQNTIYF

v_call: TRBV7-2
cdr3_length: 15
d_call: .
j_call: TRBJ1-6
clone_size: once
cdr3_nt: TGTGCCAGCAGCACCAGGGTAGTCTATAATTCACCCCTCCACTTT
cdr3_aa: CASSTRVVYNSPLHF

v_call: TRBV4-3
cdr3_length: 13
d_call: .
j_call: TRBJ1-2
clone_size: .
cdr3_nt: TGCGCCAGCAGCCAAGAAGAACAGGGTTATCACACCTTC
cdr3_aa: CASSQEEQGYHTF

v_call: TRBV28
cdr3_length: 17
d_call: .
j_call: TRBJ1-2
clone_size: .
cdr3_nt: TGTGCCAGCAGTCGGACGGTAAAAGGGAGAGCTAACTATGGCTACACCTTC
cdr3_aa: CASSRTVKGRANYGYTF

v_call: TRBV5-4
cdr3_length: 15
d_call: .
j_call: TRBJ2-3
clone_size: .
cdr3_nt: TGTGCCAGCCGCCCGGGGCTAGAAAACACAGATACGCAGTATTTT
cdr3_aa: CASRPGLENTDTQYF

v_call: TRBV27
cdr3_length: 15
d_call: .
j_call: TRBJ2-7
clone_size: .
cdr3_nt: TGTGCCAGCAGGGGCGAAACAGGGAGCTCCTACGAGCAGTACTTC
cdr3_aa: CASRGETGSSYEQYF

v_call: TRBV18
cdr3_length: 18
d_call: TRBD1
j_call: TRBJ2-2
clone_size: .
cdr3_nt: TGTGCCAGCTCACTCAGGGCACAGGGGGCGCTGGACACCGGGGAGCTGTTTTTT
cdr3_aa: CASSLRAQGALDTGELFF

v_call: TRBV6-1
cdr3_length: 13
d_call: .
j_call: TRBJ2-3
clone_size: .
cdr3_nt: TGTGCCAGCATTAGGGGATTAGCAGATACGCAGTATTTT
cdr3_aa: CASIRGLADTQYF

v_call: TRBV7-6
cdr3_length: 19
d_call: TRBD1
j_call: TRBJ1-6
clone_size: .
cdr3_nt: TGTGCCAGCAGCTTAGTACCCCCGGGACAGGGGGCAGATAATTCACCCCTCCACTTT
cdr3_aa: CASSLVPPGQGADNSPLHF

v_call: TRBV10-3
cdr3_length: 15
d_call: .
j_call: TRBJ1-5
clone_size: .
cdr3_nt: TGTGCCATCAGTGAGAGGGCCGACATAAATCAGCCCCAGCATTTT
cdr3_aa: CAISERADINQPQHF

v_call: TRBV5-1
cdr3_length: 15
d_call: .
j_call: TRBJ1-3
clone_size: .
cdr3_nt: TGCGCCAGCAGCGTCGACAGAGCCTCTGGAAACACCATATATTTT
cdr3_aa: CASSVDRASGNTIYF

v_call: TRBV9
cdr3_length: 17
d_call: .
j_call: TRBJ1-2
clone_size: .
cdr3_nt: TGTGCCAGCAGCGTAGCTCTGGGGGCGTCTAGCAACTATGGCTACACCTTC
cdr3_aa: CASSVALGASSNYGYTF

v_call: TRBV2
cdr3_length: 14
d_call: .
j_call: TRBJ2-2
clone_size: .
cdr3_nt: TGTGCCAGCAGCAAAGACAGCGGCACCGGGGAGCTGTTTTTT
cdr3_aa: CASSKDSGTGELFF

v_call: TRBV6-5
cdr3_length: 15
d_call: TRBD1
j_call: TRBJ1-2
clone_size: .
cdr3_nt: TGTGCCAGCAGTTACCCTACAGGGGGCGAATATGGCTACACCTTC
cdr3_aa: CASSYPTGGEYGYTF

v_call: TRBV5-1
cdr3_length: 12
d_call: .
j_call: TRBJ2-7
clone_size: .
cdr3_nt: TGCGCCAGCAGCGAGAGCTCCTACGAGCAGTACTTC
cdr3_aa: CASSESSYEQYF

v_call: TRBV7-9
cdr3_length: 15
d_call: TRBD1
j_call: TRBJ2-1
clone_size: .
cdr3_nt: TGTGCCAGCAGCTTAGCGGGGACAGGGGGCCGTGAGCAGTTCTTC
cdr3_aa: CASSLAGTGGREQFF

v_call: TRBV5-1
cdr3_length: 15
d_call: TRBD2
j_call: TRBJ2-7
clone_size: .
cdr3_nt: TGCGCCAGCAGCTTGGATGCGGGGGTAAACTACGAGCAGTACTTC
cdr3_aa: CASSLDAGVNYEQYF

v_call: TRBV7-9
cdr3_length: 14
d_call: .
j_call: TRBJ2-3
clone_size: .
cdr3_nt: TGTGCCAGCAGCTTAAAGGGGGGCCCAGATACGCAGTATTTT
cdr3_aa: CASSLKGGPDTQYF

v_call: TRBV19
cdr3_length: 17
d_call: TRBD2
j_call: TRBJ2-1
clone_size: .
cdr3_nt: TGTGCCAGTAGTCTTGACCTAGCGGACTACTCCTACAATGAGCAGTTCTTC
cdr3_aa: CASSLDLADYSYNEQFF

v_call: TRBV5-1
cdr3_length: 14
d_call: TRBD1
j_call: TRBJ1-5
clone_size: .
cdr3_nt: TGCGCCAGCAGCGCAGGGGGCGCGGATCAGCCCCAGCATTTT
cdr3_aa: CASSAGGADQPQHF

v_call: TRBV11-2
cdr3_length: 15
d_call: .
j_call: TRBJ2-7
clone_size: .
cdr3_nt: TGTGCCAGCAGCTTAGAGACTAGGGGGGCCTACGAGCAGTACTTC
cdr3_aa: CASSLETRGAYEQYF

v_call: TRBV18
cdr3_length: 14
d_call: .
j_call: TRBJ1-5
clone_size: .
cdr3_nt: TGTGCCAGCTCATCTGACAGAAATAATCAGCCCCAGCATTTT
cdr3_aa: CASSSDRNNQPQHF

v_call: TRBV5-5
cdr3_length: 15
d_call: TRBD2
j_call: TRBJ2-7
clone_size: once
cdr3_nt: TGTGCCAGCAGCCCCCTTGGCGGGAGGTCGTACGAGCAGTACTTC
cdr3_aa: CASSPLGGRSYEQYF

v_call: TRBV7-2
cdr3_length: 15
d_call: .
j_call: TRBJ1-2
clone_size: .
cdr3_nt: TGTGCCAGCAGCCCTACTGACCGCGGAGTTTATGGCTACACCTTC
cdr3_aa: CASSPTDRGVYGYTF

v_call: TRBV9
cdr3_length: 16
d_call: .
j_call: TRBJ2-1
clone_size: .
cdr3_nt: TGTGCCAGCAGCGTAGGAGGGAGGCCTGGGTACAATGAGCAGTTCTTC
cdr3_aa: CASSVGGRPGYNEQFF

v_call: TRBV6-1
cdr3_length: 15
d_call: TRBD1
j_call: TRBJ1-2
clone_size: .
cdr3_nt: TGTGCCAGCAGTGAAGGGACAGGATTTAACTATGGCTACACCTTC
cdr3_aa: CASSEGTGFNYGYTF

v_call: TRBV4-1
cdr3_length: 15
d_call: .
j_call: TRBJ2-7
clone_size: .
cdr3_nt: TGCGCCAGCAGCCAAGAGCTACCCCCGGGGTTCGAGCAGTACTTC
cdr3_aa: CASSQELPPGFEQYF

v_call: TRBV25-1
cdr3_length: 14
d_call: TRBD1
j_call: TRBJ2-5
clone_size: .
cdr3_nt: TGTGCCAGCCAAACGACAGGGGGCACAGAGACCCAGTACTTC
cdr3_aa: CASQTTGGTETQYF

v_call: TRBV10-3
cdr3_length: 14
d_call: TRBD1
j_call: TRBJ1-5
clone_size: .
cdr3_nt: TGTGCCATCAGTGGACAGGGGGAGATTCAGCCCCAGCATTTT
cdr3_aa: CAISGQGEIQPQHF

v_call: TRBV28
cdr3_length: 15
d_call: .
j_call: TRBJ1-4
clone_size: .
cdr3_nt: TGTGCCAGCAGTTATCCGACAGGAAGTAATGAAAAACTGTTTTTT
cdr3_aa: CASSYPTGSNEKLFF

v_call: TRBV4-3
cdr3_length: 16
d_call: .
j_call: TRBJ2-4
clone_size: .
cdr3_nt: TGCGCCAGCAGCCAAGATTGGATCGGGGCCAAAAACATTCAGTACTTC
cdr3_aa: CASSQDWIGAKNIQYF

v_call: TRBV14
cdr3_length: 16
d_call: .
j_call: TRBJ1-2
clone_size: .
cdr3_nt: TGTGCCAGCAGCCAAGATTTGGACGCATGGGGCTATGGCTACACCTTC
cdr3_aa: CASSQDLDAWGYGYTF

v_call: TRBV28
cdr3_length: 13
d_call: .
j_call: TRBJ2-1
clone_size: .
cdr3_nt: TGTGCCAGCAGTTTCAGCTCATACAATGAGCAGTTCTTC
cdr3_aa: CASSFSSYNEQFF

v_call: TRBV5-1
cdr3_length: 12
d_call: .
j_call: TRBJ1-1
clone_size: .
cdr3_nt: TGCGCCAGCAGCAACGTGAACACTGAAGCTTTCTTT
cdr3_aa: CASSNVNTEAFF

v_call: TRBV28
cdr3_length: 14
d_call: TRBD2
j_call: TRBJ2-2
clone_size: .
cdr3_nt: TGTGCCAGCAGTGCCCATGGGGGGGCCGGGGAGCTGTTTTTT
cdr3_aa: CASSAHGGAGELFF

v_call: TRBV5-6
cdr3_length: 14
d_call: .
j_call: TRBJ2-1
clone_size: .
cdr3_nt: TGTGCCAGCAGCTTGGGTAAGCGGTACAATGAGCAGTTCTTC
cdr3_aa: CASSLGKRYNEQFF

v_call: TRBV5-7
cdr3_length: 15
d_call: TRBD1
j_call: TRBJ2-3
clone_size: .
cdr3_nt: TGTGCCAGCAGCTTGGACAGGGGGAGCACAGATACGCAGTATTTT
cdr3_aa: CASSLDRGSTDTQYF

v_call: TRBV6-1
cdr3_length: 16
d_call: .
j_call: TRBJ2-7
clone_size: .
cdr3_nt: TGTGCCAGCAGTGAAGAGGGCGGGATTCTAGGGAACGAGCAGTACTTC
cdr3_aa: CASSEEGGILGNEQYF

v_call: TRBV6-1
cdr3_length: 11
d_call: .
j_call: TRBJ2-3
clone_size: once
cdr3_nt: TGTGCCAGCACAACCAAAGATACGCAGTATTTT
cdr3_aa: CASTTKDTQYF

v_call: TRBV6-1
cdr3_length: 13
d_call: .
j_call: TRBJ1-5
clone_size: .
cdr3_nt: TGTGCCAGCAGTGAACTCGCTCGTCAGCCCCAGCATTTT
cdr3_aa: CASSELARQPQHF

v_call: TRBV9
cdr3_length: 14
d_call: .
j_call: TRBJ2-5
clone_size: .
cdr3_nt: TGTGCCAGCAGCGAGAGGACGGCAGGGGAGACCCAGTACTTC
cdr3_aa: CASSERTAGETQYF

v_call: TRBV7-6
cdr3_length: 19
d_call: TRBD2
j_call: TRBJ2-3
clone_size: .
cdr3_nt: TGTGCCAGCAGCTTAAGAGGACTAGCGGGAGGGTTATTGTCAGATACGCAGTATTTT
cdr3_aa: CASSLRGLAGGLLSDTQYF

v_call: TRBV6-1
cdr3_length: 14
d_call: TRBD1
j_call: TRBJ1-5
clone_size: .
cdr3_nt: TGTGCCAGCAGTGAAGTGACAGGGAATCAGCCCCAGCATTTT
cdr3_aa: CASSEVTGNQPQHF

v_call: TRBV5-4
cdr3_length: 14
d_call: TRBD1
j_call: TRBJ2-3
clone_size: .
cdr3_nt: TGTGCCAGCAGCTCGGGACAGGCCACAGATACGCAGTATTTT
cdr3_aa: CASSSGQATDTQYF